This passage covers 17 T cell receptor beta chains from one sample sequenced in a study of blood T cell repertoires in COVID-19. The repertoire was sequenced with immunoSEQ multiplex PCR; TCRdb's copy has only in-frame clones and lacks some. This sample has about 350,000 clones, with over 70% found just once. Sequencing was carried out using peripheral blood. All receptors come from a woman in her fifties or sixties with COVID-19, enrolled during active disease.

The CDR3 DNA reads TGTGCCAGCAGCGTGACAGGGGGCACCGGGGAGCTGTTTTTT. Protein product: CASSVTGGTGELFF. The chain has TRBV6-4 and TRBJ2-2; 9 nucleotides match TRBD1. The germline V gene has CDR1 MRHNA and CDR2 SNTAGT. The V gene end was trimmed by 6 bases and the J gene end by 4 bases; junction bases not matched to a gene: 3. The CDR3 loop spans 14 amino acids.

This clone was seen a single time. Other DNA sequences in the sample encode the same CDR3. V usage is TRBV11-3 and J usage is TRBJ2-7; D is unclear. CDR3 length: 13 residues. V was cut by 5 bases and J by 0 bases, with 8 bases left in between. The germline V gene encodes CDR1 SGHNT and CDR2 YENEEA. CDR3: CASSLSGSYEQYF. CDR3 nucleotide sequence: TGTGCCAGCAGCCTATCCGGCTCCTACGAGCAGTACTTC.

Comment on this clone: The sample contains more than one DNA sequence encoding this CDR3. The chain uses TRBV24-1 and TRBJ2-5, with unresolved D. V was clipped by 3 bases and J by 5 bases, with 15 bases between them. The CDR3 spans 15 residues. In germline, CDR1 is KGHDR, CDR2 SFDVKD. The CDR3 loop is CATSDPRGSGETQYF. The DNA of the CDR3 is TGTGCCACCAGTGATCCCCGCGGCTCTGGGGAGACCCAGTACTTC.

The count of this clone is one. This sequence joins TRBV28 and TRBJ1-4, with TRBD1 identical over 9 bases. CDR1 is MDHEN, CDR2 SYDVKM, per germline. CDR3 length equals 16 residues. After removal of 6 bases from V and 2 bases from J, the junction contained 7 bases not matched to a gene. CDR3 sequence: CASSLPGQGTNEKLFF. In nucleotides, the CDR3 is TGTGCCAGCAGCCTTCCCGGACAGGGGACTAATGAAAAACTGTTTTTT.

The chain has TRBV30 and TRBJ1-2, with 9 bases aligning to TRBD1. Germline CDR1 is GTSNPN and CDR2 is SVGIG (reference sequence). The CDR3 contains 14 residues. With 3 bases clipped from V and 7 bases from J, the junction kept 9 bases outside the gene matches. CDR3 loop: CAWRDPGTGLGYTF. The CDR3 bases are TGTGCCTGGAGGGACCCCGGGACAGGGCTTGGCTACACCTTC.

The rearrangement uses TRBV19 and TRBJ1-5, with TRBD1 matching 8 bases. Per germline, CDR1 LNHDA and CDR2 SQIVND (reference sequence). The CDR3 totals 13 residues. The V and J ends lost 10 bases and 6 bases, in that order; junction bases with no gene match: 8. The CDR3 sequence is CAIGDRRGQPQHF. The CDR3 region has the DNA TGTGCCATCGGGGACAGGCGGGGTCAGCCCCAGCATTTT.

This chain joins TRBV6-5 and TRBJ2-7, with 7 bases identical to TRBD1. This CDR3 contains 14 residues. The junction had 2 bases not matched to a gene; V was cut back by 0 bases and J by 3 bases. The V gene's germline CDR1 is MNHEY and CDR2 SVGAGI. The CDR3 here is CASSYSGQHYEQYF. CDR3 bases: TGTGCCAGCAGTTACTCGGGACAGCACTACGAGCAGTACTTC.

V usage is TRBV15 and J usage is TRBJ1-2; unclear D gene. Deletions cut 0 bases from V and 6 bases from J, with 23 bases between. The CDR3 consists of 18 residues. CDR1 is LNHNV, CDR2 YYDKDF, per germline (reference sequence). CDR3 bases: TGTGCCACCAGCAGAGATCTTCGCAGGTCCCTGGTGATTGATGGCTACACCTTC. This sequence encodes CATSRDLRRSLVIDGYTF.

The V call is TRBV4-3, the J call TRBJ2-7; 9 positions agree with TRBD1. Germline CDR1 reads LGHNA; CDR2 reads YSLEER. V shed 1 base and J 5 bases; nucleotides not matched to a gene: 9. The CDR3 is 16 amino acids. The CDR3 DNA is TGCGCCAGCAGCCAAGGAACCGGGACAGGGACCCACGAGCAGTACTTC. It is translated as CASSQGTGTGTHEQYF.

CDR3 sequence: CASRALARTYEQYF. DNA of the CDR3: TGTGCCAGCAGGGCCCTAGCGAGAACCTACGAGCAGTACTTC. The chain joins TRBV5-6 to TRBJ2-7; the D gene is possibly TRBD2 (6 bases). V shed 5 bases and J shed 2 bases, with 14 bases lying between them. Germline V lookup: CDR1 SGHDT, CDR2 YYEEEE. The CDR3 consists of 14 residues.

The gene calls are TRBV29-1 and TRBJ1-2; D unclear. Per germline, CDR1 SQVTM and CDR2 ANQGSEA. V shed 7 bases and J shed 4 bases, with 16 bases lying between them. The CDR3 has 13 residues. Written as DNA, the CDR3 is TGCAGCGCCCAGACTGCAACTATCTATGGCTACACCTTC. This gives the protein CSAQTATIYGYTF.

A remark on this clone: An end of the junction differs from the germline gene, which may be a read error. This chain joins TRBV18 and TRBJ1-2; 8 bases are shared with TRBD1. The CDR3 runs to 10 residues. CDR1 is KGHSH and CDR2 is LQKENI in the germline V gene. CDR3 DNA: TGTGCCAGCTCATTGGACAGGGTCCACTTC. Protein: CASSLDRVHF.

The chain recombines TRBV5-1 with TRBJ2-7; 7 bases match TRBD1. Germline V gene sequence: CDR1 SGHRS, CDR2 YFSETQ. V was clipped by 0 bases and J by 3 bases; unmatched bases: 3. The CDR3 length is 14 residues. As DNA, the CDR3 is TGCGCCAGCAGCTTGGCAACAGGGGACTACGAGCAGTACTTC. It specifies CASSLATGDYEQYF.

V gene TRBV10-1 combines with J gene TRBJ2-2; D perhaps matches TRBD2 (6 bases). The CDR3 runs 15 residues. Germline V gives CDR1 WNHNN, CDR2 SYGVQD (reference sequence). The V and J ends lost 5 bases and 4 bases respectively, with 14 bases between them. CDR3 sequence: CASSPGDRGTGELFF. CDR3 bases: TGCGCCAGCAGTCCGGGGGATAGGGGCACCGGGGAGCTGTTTTTT.

This clone was found once. V gene TRBV5-4 combines with J gene TRBJ2-7, with 9 bases lining up with TRBD2. CDR1 and CDR2 (germline): SGHNT, YYREEE (reference sequence). V trimming: 1 base; J trimming: 1 base; junction bases outside the gene matches: 6. CDR3 size: 16 residues. CDR3: CASSLISSGTSYEQYF. The CDR3 nucleotides read TGTGCCAGCAGCTTGATTTCTAGCGGGACTTCCTACGAGCAGTACTTC.

The rearrangement joins TRBV29-1 to TRBJ2-3; no firm D call. The CDR3 is made up of 14 amino acids. Trimming removed 4 bases from V and 3 bases from J, with 14 bases in between. The germline V gene has CDR1 SQVTM and CDR2 ANQGSEA. Here the CDR3 reads CSVVWRRGTDTQYF. The CDR3 nucleotides are TGCAGCGTTGTATGGCGTAGAGGAACAGATACGCAGTATTTT.

The rearrangement uses TRBV3-1 (or the pseudogene TRBV3-2) and TRBJ2-7; D unclear. V was shortened by 1 base and J by 0 bases, with 7 bases between the two germline ends. Per germline, CDR1 LGHDT and CDR2 YNNKEL (reference sequence). The CDR3 consists of 14 residues. The chain's CDR3 is CASSQVAVSYEQYF. Written as DNA, the CDR3 is TGTGCCAGCAGCCAAGTGGCAGTCTCCTACGAGCAGTACTTC.